This T cell receptor (beta chain) emerged from a study of CD8 T cells in Susac syndrome. Germline loops: CDR1 GTSNPN, CDR2 SVGIG (reference sequence). The ends were cut back, 2 bases at V and 6 bases at J, with 10 bases in the middle. The CDR3 contains 12 residues. Reverse transcription of 0.5 to 1 ug RNA was performed with random hexamers. The CDR3 of TCR beta was amplified by immunoSEQ multiplex PCR across 54 Vbeta and 13 Jbeta. TCRdb redid the calling of the immunoSEQ multiplex PCR reads with MiXCR, one entry per CDR3 protein. The sample carries about 180,000 distinct CDR3 sequences, approximately 94% recorded once.

The sequence was collected from a human donor with multiple sclerosis. Specimen: CD4+ T cells from PBMCs. The chain employs TRBV30 and TRBJ1-2, with D unresolved. Written as DNA, the CDR3 is TGTGCCTGGAGTCACGGTAAGGATGGCTACACCTTC. This gives the protein CAWSHGKDGYTF.